This T cell receptor beta chain was recorded in a study of T cells in Graves' hyperthyroidism and ophthalmopathy. Study overall: Prior to any treatment, at the point of initial diagnosis, peripheral blood was collected.

A word on this clonotype: Its antigen is unknown.

Study-wide results and limits: Most clonotypes that expanded in the thyroid above 0.001 also showed up in blood.

Those patients with uncontrolled infection, other autoimmune disease, pregnancy or lactation were excluded. Researchers took RNA transcripts and amplified the TCR beta CDR3 regions from them. The HTBI set primed first-round TCR CDR3 RT-PCR. TCRdb used MiXCR to reprocess the multiplex PCR reads, holding one entry per CDR3 protein. Among fewer than 300,000 distinct CDR3 sequences, 20% to 25% were seen once, and the ten largest hold around 30%. V gave up 5 bases and J gave up 6 bases, with 10 bases separating them. Per germline, CDR1 SQVTM and CDR2 ANQGSEA. This CDR3 contains 12 residues. Sequencing input: blood. The receptor was isolated from a man in his forties with Graves' hyperthyroidism that later progressed to Graves' ophthalmopathy. The rearrangement links TRBV29-1 to TRBJ2-2; TRBD1 might be the D (5 bases). The CDR3 DNA follows: TGCAGCGTTCTCGCCAGGGCCGGGGAGCTGTTTTTT. This sequence encodes CSVLARAGELFF.